One sample yielded the 27 T cell receptor beta chains listed below, sequenced in a study of shared clonotypes between healthy human individuals. Produced via immunoSEQ multiplex PCR; TCRdb's table is partial and in-frame only. Seen here are millions of clones, roughly 94% observed once, and the top ten hold 0.13%. Specimen: naive CD4+ T cells sorted from blood. Subset indicated: CD45RA+ positively selected. The source of these receptors is a man younger than 35 in good health.

The gene calls are TRBV10-3 and TRBJ2-7, with TRBD1 matching over 10 bases. The germline V gene encodes CDR1 ENHRY and CDR2 SYGVKD. Unmatched junction bases numbered 8, after V lost 10 bases and J lost 2 bases. The CDR3 consists of 14 residues. CDR3 coding DNA: TGTGCCACCCGTGGTGGACAGGGGGCCTACGAGCAGTACTTC. Amino acid sequence: CATRGGQGAYEQYF.

CDR3 bases: TGTGCCACCGGCGGGATAGTAAAGAGGGGGCCGGGGAACTACGAGCAGTACTTC. Its protein product is CATGGIVKRGPGNYEQYF. This sequence joins TRBV10-3 and TRBJ2-7; D possibly corresponds to TRBD1 (7 bases). Trimming stripped 10 bases from V and 3 bases from J, with 31 bases between. The CDR3 length is 18 residues. Germline CDR1 and CDR2: ENHRY and SYGVKD.

The rearrangement joins TRBV6-5 to TRBJ1-3; 8 bases fit TRBD1. The CDR3 is 15 residues long. CDR1 is MNHEY, CDR2 SVGAGI, per germline. Trimming cost V 4 bases and J 4 bases; bases outside gene matches: 6. CDR3 nucleotide sequence: TGTGCCAGCAGTTCAGGGGGCGCAGAAGGAAACACCATATATTTT. Translation gives CASSSGGAEGNTIYF.

The V gene is TRBV5-6, the J gene TRBJ2-7; the D gene is possibly TRBD2 (5 bases). Germline CDR1 is SGHDT and CDR2 is YYEEEE. The V end was cut by 2 bases, the J end by 4 bases, with 13 bases between. This CDR3 comprises 14 residues. CDR3 sequence reads: CASSFRGLPYEQYF. For the CDR3, the DNA is TGTGCCAGCAGCTTCCGAGGACTTCCTTACGAGCAGTACTTC.

The CDR3 sequence: CAWSLDRSYEQYF. The DNA of the CDR3 is TGTGCCTGGAGCTTGGATCGCTCCTACGAGCAGTACTTC. The chain combines TRBV30 with TRBJ2-7, with D unclear. Per germline, CDR1 GTSNPN and CDR2 SVGIG (reference sequence). V dropped 3 bases and J dropped 0 bases, with 9 bases sitting between them. The CDR3 sequence is 13 residues long. The full variable domain, rest sourced from reference TRBV30 and TRBJ2-7, is SQTIHQWPATLVQPVGSPLSLECTVEGTSNPNLYWYRQAAGRGLQLLFYSVGIGQISSEVPQNLSASRPQDRQFILSSKKLLLSDSGFYLCAWSLDRSYEQYFGPGTRLTVT.

This chain joins TRBV29-1 and TRBJ1-1; D unclear. V was clipped by 4 bases and J by 0 bases, with 9 bases between them. The germline CDR1 and CDR2 sequences are SQVTM and ANQGSEA. The CDR3 runs to 13 residues. The CDR3 sequence is CSVGTRLNTEAFF. CDR3 DNA: TGCAGCGTTGGGACGCGTCTGAACACTGAAGCTTTCTTT.

This clone was counted once. The chain is built from TRBV20-1 and TRBJ1-2; D unclear. The germline V and J ends were trimmed by 3 bases and 6 bases, with 8 bases remaining between them. Germline assignment: CDR1 DFQATT and CDR2 SNEGSKA (reference sequence). The CDR3 totals 11 residues. DNA for the CDR3: TGCAGTGCTAGTGACAACAATGGCTACACCTTC. Protein product: CSASDNNGYTF.

The chain employs TRBV6-5 and TRBJ2-5; 8 bases match TRBD2. V was pared by 7 bases and J by 5 bases, with 9 bases of the junction left unmatched. The CDR3 spans 14 residues. The V gene's germline CDR1 is MNHEY and CDR2 SVGAGI. CDR3 coding DNA: TGTGCCAGCAAACGGGGGGGTCGACGGGAGACCCAGTACTTC. Protein product: CASKRGGRRETQYF.

The chain uses TRBV5-1 and TRBJ2-3; no firm D call. Trimming took off 4 bases at V and 6 bases at J, with 15 bases between the two ends. CDR3 size: 14 residues. Germline values: CDR1 SGHRS, CDR2 YFSETQ. CDR3 protein: CASSPTLIGDTQYF. DNA for the CDR3: TGCGCCAGCAGCCCTACCCTGATTGGGGATACGCAGTATTTT.

The V gene is TRBV5-1, the J gene TRBJ2-2; perhaps TRBD1 as D (6 bases). This CDR3 spans 14 amino acids. Looked up from germline, CDR1 is SGHRS and CDR2 is YFSETQ. V was cut by 1 base and J by 6 bases, with 10 bases left in between. CDR3 nucleotide sequence: TGCGCCAGCAGCTTGTCAGGGGACGCCGGGGAGCTGTTTTTT. Translation: CASSLSGDAGELFF.

J is TRBJ2-7 and V is TRBV6-1; 9 nucleotides align to TRBD1. The CDR3 consists of 12 residues. CDR1 and CDR2 (germline): MNHNS, SASEGT. The trim removed 7 bases at V and 6 bases at J, leaving 4 bases unmatched. Here the CDR3 reads CASIGTGTEQYF. The CDR3 DNA reads as TGTGCCAGCATTGGGACAGGGACCGAGCAGTACTTC.

Note on this clone: Relative to the germline gene, one junction end is altered; a read error may explain this. The V call is TRBV25-1, the J call TRBJ1-2; D unresolved. Germline V lookup: CDR1 MGHDK, CDR2 SYGVNS. CDR3 length: 10 amino acids. The CDR3 protein is CATSKNGYTF. CDR3 DNA sequence: TGTGCCACCAGTAAGAATGGCTACACCTTC.

The rearrangement joins TRBV5-6 to TRBJ1-4, with 10 bases that match TRBD1. This CDR3 has 16 residues. The germline V gene has CDR1 SGHDT and CDR2 YYEEEE. V shed 2 bases, J shed 8 bases, and the junction held 9 bases outside the gene matches. CDR3 nucleotide sequence: TGTGCCAGCAGCTTTGGACCGGGACAGGGGCGAGAAAAACTGTTTTTT. Protein sequence: CASSFGPGQGREKLFF.

The rearrangement links TRBV9 to TRBJ2-5, with 8 bases aligning to TRBD2. The CDR3 has 14 residues. V was pared by 2 bases and J by 1 base, with 1 base of the junction left unmatched. Per the germline V gene, CDR1 is SGDLS and CDR2 is YYNGEE. Here the CDR3 reads CASSVSGTQETQYF. CDR3 sequence (DNA): TGTGCCAGCAGCGTTAGCGGGACCCAAGAGACCCAGTACTTC.

V and J are TRBV18 and TRBJ1-4; maybe TRBD1 (6 bases). The V and J ends lost 5 bases and 3 bases respectively, with 10 bases between them. The CDR3 totals 14 residues. Germline V gene sequence: CDR1 KGHSH, CDR2 LQKENI. The CDR3 is CASSYRDSNEKLFF. In DNA, the CDR3 is TGTGCCAGCTCATACAGGGACTCTAATGAAAAACTGTTTTTT.

The rearrangement uses TRBV6-5 and TRBJ1-4, with D possibly matching TRBD1 (5 bases). Between the trimmed V and J ends, which lost 7 bases and 0 bases, there was a span of 12 bases. The CDR3 runs 15 residues. Germline CDR1 and CDR2: MNHEY and SVGAGI. The CDR3 DNA sequence: TGTGCCAGCACCCCGGGACTTACAACTAATGAAAAACTGTTTTTT. Translation: CASTPGLTTNEKLFF.

The rearrangement links TRBV28 to TRBJ1-2; D gene unclear. This CDR3 contains 12 residues. The V gene's germline CDR1 is MDHEN and CDR2 SYDVKM. V was shortened by 6 bases and J by 8 bases, with 13 bases between the two germline ends. CDR3 in amino acids: CASRATIRGYTF. The CDR3, as DNA: TGTGCCAGCAGGGCTACGATCCGGGGCTACACCTTC.

The chain has TRBV10-3 and TRBJ1-4; 7 bases are shared with TRBD1. V gave up 6 bases and J gave up 8 bases; unmatched junction bases: 6. Germline V gene lookup returns CDR1 ENHRY and CDR2 SYGVKD. This CDR3 has 13 residues. As DNA, the CDR3 is TGTGCCATCAGCCAGGGACAGTCAGAAAAACTGTTTTTT. Its protein is CAISQGQSEKLFF.

The chain recombines TRBV5-1 with TRBJ1-6; TRBD1 matches at 8 bases. The V gene's germline CDR1 is SGHRS and CDR2 YFSETQ. The CDR3 has 15 amino acids. V was clipped by 6 bases and J by 7 bases; unmatched bases: 9. The CDR3 spells CASNHGTGDNSPLHF. The CDR3 region has the DNA TGCGCCAGCAATCATGGGACAGGAGACAATTCACCCCTCCACTTT.

For this clone: An end of the junction does not agree with germline; a read error may underlie this. The chain uses TRBV19 and TRBJ2-7; TRBD1 might be the D (6 bases). This CDR3 is built from 13 residues. CDR1 and CDR2 from the germline V gene are LNHDA and SQIVND (reference sequence). This chain's CDR3 is CASSAGVGYEQCF. The CDR3 nucleotides read TGTGCCAGTAGTGCAGGGGTTGGCTACGAGCAGTGCTTC.

V and J are TRBV6-5 and TRBJ2-2; D might be TRBD1 (6 bases). CDR1 MNHEY and CDR2 SVGAGI come from the germline V gene. Trimming shortened V by 6 bases and J by 6 bases, and 14 bases separated the two germline ends. The CDR3 is 14 amino acids. CDR3 coding DNA: TGTGCCAGCAGGCGACAGGCCACGGCCGGGGAGCTGTTTTTT. It is translated as CASRRQATAGELFF.

This chain connects TRBV28 to TRBJ2-5, with D hard to call. The V end lost 4 bases, the J end lost 5 bases, and 14 bases lay between the germline ends. This CDR3 is 14 amino acids long. Germline CDR1 reads MDHEN; CDR2 reads SYDVKM. The CDR3 protein is CASSYRPGGETQYF. For the CDR3, the DNA is TGTGCCAGCAGTTATCGTCCGGGTGGGGAGACCCAGTACTTC.

The chain recombines TRBV7-2 with TRBJ2-3; the D gene could be TRBD1 or TRBD2 (6 bases each). V was trimmed by 5 bases and J by 2 bases, leaving 11 bases between them. This CDR3 has 14 residues. Germline CDR1 SGHTA, CDR2 FQGNSA. The CDR3 loop reads CASSRGVFTDTQYF. The DNA for the CDR3 is TGTGCCAGCAGCAGGGGGGTGTTCACAGATACGCAGTATTTT.

In this sample, this clone turned up once. The chain links TRBV30 to TRBJ1-5; no firm D call. This CDR3 has 13 residues. V shed 5 bases and J shed 2 bases, with 10 bases lying between them. Germline CDR1 is GTSNPN and CDR2 is SVGIG (reference sequence). CDR3 residues: CAWQDAGNQPQHF. The CDR3 coding sequence is TGTGCCTGGCAGGACGCCGGCAATCAGCCCCAGCATTTT.

The V call is TRBV18, the J call TRBJ2-5; 13 nucleotides line up with TRBD2. The CDR3 is 16 residues long. Trimming cost V 5 bases and J 3 bases; bases outside gene matches: 6. Germline V gives CDR1 KGHSH, CDR2 LQKENI. DNA of the CDR3: TGTGCCAGCTCAAAGACTAGCGGGGGGCCCGAAGAGACCCAGTACTTC. This codes for CASSKTSGGPEETQYF.

The chain is built from TRBV10-2 and TRBJ2-3; no clear D. The V gene lost 4 bases and the J gene lost 2 bases, with 7 bases spanning the gap. The germline V gene encodes CDR1 WSHSY and CDR2 SAAADI. This CDR3 has 13 residues. The DNA for the CDR3 is TGCGCCAGCAGTGGGTCACCCACAGATACGCAGTATTTT. Encoded protein: CASSGSPTDTQYF.

The gene calls are TRBV5-1 and TRBJ2-3, with 10 bases lining up with TRBD1. V lost 0 bases, J lost 0 bases, and 7 bases stayed unmatched. This CDR3 is built from 18 residues. From germline, CDR1 is SGHRS and CDR2 YFSETQ. CDR3 protein: CASSLGPRDRGSTDTQYF. Here the CDR3 DNA reads TGCGCCAGCAGCTTGGGCCCCCGGGACAGGGGTAGCACAGATACGCAGTATTTT.